These 27 T cell receptor beta chains were all obtained from the same sample, sequenced in a study of cytomegalovirus exposure and HLA in healthy donors. The PCR employed 60 Vbeta primers together with 13 Jbeta primers. Here immunoSEQ multiplex PCR was the method, and the copy in TCRdb shows in-frame clones only, minus some. Here the sample spans some 140,000 clones, 65% to 80% being singletons. Sequenced sample: PBMCs. Receptors were obtained from a woman aged 18 to 35 in good health and CMV-seronegative.

The chain has TRBV6-5 and TRBJ1-1; D unresolved. Trimming removed 1 base at V and 2 bases at J, with 5 bases between. From germline, CDR1 is MNHEY and CDR2 SVGAGI. The CDR3 runs 13 residues. The CDR3 here is CASSYYKNTEAFF. The CDR3 DNA reads as TGTGCCAGCAGTTACTACAAAAACACTGAAGCTTTCTTT.

This sequence joins TRBV7-6 and TRBJ2-3, with D maybe TRBD1 (5 bases). This CDR3 is 16 amino acids long. The germline gives CDR1 SGHVS, CDR2 FNYEAQ. V was shortened by 3 bases and J by 2 bases, with 15 bases between the two germline ends. The chain's CDR3 is CASSFLHQGSTDTQYF. The DNA for the CDR3 is TGTGCCAGCAGCTTTCTTCATCAGGGCTCCACAGATACGCAGTATTTT.

The chain links TRBV29-1 to TRBJ2-5; 9 nucleotides align to TRBD2. The CDR3 spans 14 residues. The V segment lost 6 bases and the J segment 5 bases; nucleotides outside the gene matches: 10. The germline CDR1 and CDR2 sequences are SQVTM and ANQGSEA. The CDR3 reads CSVSGRPLPETQYF. The DNA of the CDR3 is TGCAGCGTCAGCGGGAGGCCTCTTCCCGAGACCCAGTACTTC.

V usage is TRBV19 and J usage is TRBJ1-2; weak D call: TRBD1 (6 bases). This CDR3 is 16 amino acids long. Between the trimmed V and J ends, which lost 7 bases and 6 bases, there was a span of 24 bases. Looked up from germline, CDR1 is LNHDA and CDR2 is SQIVND (reference sequence). Here the CDR3 reads CASNNRVLRASHGYTF. The CDR3 region has the DNA TGTGCCAGTAATAACAGGGTACTCCGAGCAAGCCATGGCTACACCTTC.

The gene calls are TRBV29-1 and TRBJ1-2; tentative D call: TRBD1 (6 bases). The CDR3 runs to 16 residues. V shed 0 bases and J shed 2 bases, with 16 bases lying between them. CDR1 and CDR2 (germline): SQVTM, ANQGSEA. CDR3 in DNA: TGCAGCGTTGAAGATCCCAAGGGGAGGGGGAACTATGGCTACACCTTC. Translated: CSVEDPKGRGNYGYTF.

The chain combines TRBV6-1 with TRBJ1-2, with D hard to call. The V gene's germline CDR1 is MNHNS and CDR2 SASEGT. This CDR3 contains 11 residues. Trimming took 6 bases from V and 6 from J, leaving 8 bases between them. The CDR3 loop reads CASRAGDGYTF. CDR3 nucleotides: TGTGCCAGCAGAGCAGGTGATGGCTACACCTTC.

The chain employs TRBV5-1 and TRBJ2-3; unclear D gene. The V end was cut by 2 bases, the J end by 3 bases, with 7 bases between. CDR1 and CDR2 from the germline V gene are SGHRS and YFSETQ. CDR3 size: 13 residues. The CDR3 region is CASSLGRTDTQYF. The CDR3 nucleotides are TGCGCCAGCAGCTTAGGCAGGACAGATACGCAGTATTTT.

This chain joins TRBV29-1 and TRBJ1-2; 7 bases agree with TRBD1. With 8 bases clipped from V and 0 bases from J, the junction kept 6 bases outside the gene matches. CDR1 and CDR2 (germline): SQVTM, ANQGSEA. The CDR3 runs to 13 residues. Here the CDR3 DNA reads TGCAGCATCCGACAGGGAACTAACTATGGCTACACCTTC. This encodes CSIRQGTNYGYTF.

V is TRBV5-6 and J is TRBJ2-7, with 10 bases that match TRBD2. The V gene end was trimmed by 0 bases and the J gene end by 6 bases; junction bases not matched to a gene: 9. This CDR3 contains 16 residues. Per germline, CDR1 SGHDT and CDR2 YYEEEE. CDR3 bases: TGTGCCAGCAGCTTGGGCGCTAGCGGGAGATTCTCCGAGCAGTACTTC. It specifies CASSLGASGRFSEQYF.

The V and J genes are TRBV5-6 and TRBJ1-3; D gene uncertain. The CDR3 has 15 residues. Deletions cut 4 bases from V and 0 bases from J, with 11 bases between. Germline values: CDR1 SGHDT, CDR2 YYEEEE. Here the CDR3 DNA reads TGTGCCAGCAGCCCTTTACAGCTCTCTGGAAACACCATATATTTT. Residues: CASSPLQLSGNTIYF.

The chain has TRBV7-9 and TRBJ1-2; possible D gene TRBD1, 6 bases. Trimming pared 2 bases from V and 5 bases from J, leaving 15 bases between. This CDR3 comprises 15 residues. Germline lookup yields CDR1 SEHNR and CDR2 FQNEAQ (reference sequence). The CDR3 is CASSLILGGSYGYTF. The CDR3 DNA reads TGTGCCAGCAGCTTAATACTAGGGGGTAGTTATGGCTACACCTTC.

The chain carries TRBV4-1 and TRBJ2-7; TRBD1 is a possible D gene (6 bases). Looked up from germline, CDR1 is MGHRA and CDR2 is YSYEKL. Trimming stripped 0 bases from V and 3 bases from J, with 15 bases between. The CDR3 contains 16 residues. In nucleotides, the CDR3 is TGCGCCAGCAGCCAAGAATCGAGAGGGGGAAGCTACGAGCAGTACTTC. It yields the protein CASSQESRGGSYEQYF.

The CDR3 DNA sequence: TGCAGCGTTGGAGGGGACAGGGGAAGGGTTGGAGCTTTCTTT. Amino acids: CSVGGDRGRVGAFF. V usage is TRBV29-1 and J usage is TRBJ1-1; 10 bases fit TRBD1. The V gene end was trimmed by 4 bases and the J gene end by 10 bases; junction bases not matched to a gene: 12. This CDR3 contains 14 residues. Germline loops: CDR1 SQVTM, CDR2 ANQGSEA.

The chain links TRBV6-1 to TRBJ1-4; the match to TRBD1 covers 9 bases. CDR1 is MNHNS, CDR2 SASEGT, per germline. CDR3 length equals 14 residues. The trim removed 5 bases at V and 5 bases at J, leaving 3 bases unmatched. The CDR3 DNA follows: TGTGCCAGCAGTTCCGGGACAGGGAATGAAAAACTGTTTTTT. Its translation: CASSSGTGNEKLFF.

The V call is TRBV6-6, the J call TRBJ1-1; 7 bases align to TRBD1. This CDR3 contains 16 residues. J lost 2 bases, V lost 6 bases, and 12 bases had no gene match. From germline, CDR1 is MNHNY and CDR2 SVGAGI (reference sequence). CDR3 in amino acids: CASSPLGGQPNTEAFF. The DNA for the CDR3 is TGTGCCAGCAGCCCACTTGGGGGACAGCCAAACACTGAAGCTTTCTTT.

The chain uses TRBV11-2 and TRBJ2-7, with D maybe TRBD2 (6 bases). The germline V gene has CDR1 SGHAT and CDR2 FQNNGV. V dropped 3 bases and J dropped 7 bases, with 19 bases sitting between them. There are 15 residues in the CDR3. The CDR3 reads CASSFGGGKISEQYF. In nucleotides, the CDR3 is TGTGCCAGCAGCTTCGGGGGAGGAAAAATTAGTGAGCAGTACTTC.

This clone was seen once. The gene calls are TRBV29-1 and TRBJ2-2; 8 positions match TRBD1. V gave up 4 bases and J gave up 5 bases; unmatched junction bases: 3. Germline CDR1 and CDR2: SQVTM and ANQGSEA. CDR3 size: 13 residues. The CDR3: CSVVTGDTGELFF. The DNA of the CDR3 is TGCAGCGTTGTGACAGGGGATACCGGGGAGCTGTTTTTT.

The V and J genes are TRBV5-6 and TRBJ2-5; TRBD2 matches at 7 bases. Per the germline V gene, CDR1 is SGHDT and CDR2 is YYEEEE. V was clipped by 4 bases and J by 3 bases; unmatched bases: 9. CDR3 length: 15 residues. The CDR3: CASSDREEGKETQYF. Here the CDR3 DNA reads TGTGCCAGCAGCGATCGGGAGGAGGGGAAAGAGACCCAGTACTTC.

The V call is TRBV6-6, the J call TRBJ2-3, with 10 bases lining up with TRBD1. The CDR3 has 16 residues. V was clipped by 7 bases and J by 2 bases; unmatched bases: 9. Germline V lookup: CDR1 MNHNY, CDR2 SVGAGI (reference sequence). CDR3 nucleotide sequence: TGTGCCAGCACCAAACTCGGGACAGGGGCCACAGATACGCAGTATTTT. Amino acid sequence: CASTKLGTGATDTQYF.

The V and J genes are TRBV18 and TRBJ1-1; D unresolved. This CDR3 spans 12 amino acids. Trimming stripped 5 bases from V and 2 bases from J, with 6 bases between. Germline V gene data show CDR1 as KGHSH and CDR2 as LQKENI. CDR3 sequence (DNA): TGTGCCAGCTCAGCGGATAACACTGAAGCTTTCTTT. It codes for CASSADNTEAFF.

This chain connects TRBV2 to TRBJ2-7; possibly TRBD2 for D (5 bases). V lost 8 bases, J lost 3 bases, and 17 bases lay in between. The CDR3 sequence is 14 residues long. Germline CDR1 reads SNHLY; CDR2 reads FYNNEI. CDR3 nucleotide sequence: TGTGCCAGCGGTAGAACTAGATCCCTCTACGAGCAGTACTTC. This translates into CASGRTRSLYEQYF.

This clone was seen just once. The chain links TRBV6-5 to TRBJ2-7, with D perhaps TRBD2 (5 bases). This CDR3 is built from 15 residues. The V and J ends lost 6 bases and 3 bases respectively, with 18 bases between them. Looked up from germline, CDR1 is MNHEY and CDR2 is SVGAGI. The CDR3 is CASRMGSGKIYEQYF. CDR3 nucleotide sequence: TGTGCCAGCAGGATGGGCAGCGGAAAAATCTACGAGCAGTACTTC.

The chain employs TRBV6-5 and TRBJ1-1; TRBD1 matches at 10 bases. V shed 8 bases, J shed 7 bases, and the junction held 10 bases outside the gene matches. Germline V gives CDR1 MNHEY, CDR2 SVGAGI. The CDR3 runs 14 residues. CDR3 nucleotides: TGTGCCAGCTTTACGGGACAGGGGTTTTATGAAGCTTTCTTT. Residues: CASFTGQGFYEAFF.

V usage is TRBV30 and J usage is TRBJ2-3, with D tentatively TRBD1 (6 bases). Germline CDR1 GTSNPN, CDR2 SVGIG (reference sequence). This CDR3 is 15 amino acids long. Deletions cut 2 bases from V and 2 bases from J, with 14 bases between. CDR3: CAWSLGGDYTDTQYF. Written as DNA, the CDR3 is TGTGCCTGGAGTCTAGGGGGAGACTACACAGATACGCAGTATTTT.

The V gene is TRBV5-4, the J gene TRBJ1-1; D not resolved. CDR3 size: 14 residues. Between the trimmed V and J ends, which lost 3 bases and 4 bases, there was a span of 13 bases. CDR1 and CDR2 (germline): SGHNT, YYREEE (reference sequence). CDR3 loop: CASSSGLEATEAFF. CDR3 in DNA: TGTGCCAGCAGCTCCGGACTGGAGGCCACTGAAGCTTTCTTT.

The CDR3 DNA reads as TGTGCCATAAAGGGAGGACACACAGATACGCAGTATTTT. Amino acid sequence: CAIKGGHTDTQYF. The V and J genes are TRBV30 and TRBJ2-3; possibly TRBD2 for D (6 bases). CDR3 length: 13 residues. The germline gives CDR1 GTSNPN, CDR2 SVGIG (reference sequence). V dropped 8 bases and J dropped 2 bases, with 14 bases sitting between them.

This chain connects TRBV6-1 to TRBJ2-3; the D is unclear. The CDR3 is 14 residues long. V was shortened by 4 bases and J by 3 bases, with 11 bases between the two germline ends. The germline V gene has CDR1 MNHNS and CDR2 SASEGT. DNA for the CDR3: TGTGCCAGCAGTGCCTCGGTTAAGACAGATACGCAGTATTTT. Translating gives CASSASVKTDTQYF.